The present T cell receptor beta chain was sequenced within a study of T cell changes during pregnancy in multiple sclerosis. This CDR3 spans 16 amino acids. V was pared by 5 bases and J by 2 bases, with 9 bases of the junction left unmatched. Germline CDR1 PRHDT, CDR2 FYEKMQ (reference sequence). This clone was picked up one time. The protocol was immunoSEQ multiplex PCR, while the TCRdb copy is restricted to in-frame clones and leaves out a portion. Counted here are roughly 110,000 clones, approximately 90% occurring once; the ten biggest clones make up more than 1.5%. The specimen comprised peripheral blood, sampled in the third trimester of pregnancy. The receptor was isolated from a female donor with multiple sclerosis, enrolled in a pregnancy study. The chain has TRBV13 and TRBJ2-3; 8 nucleotides match TRBD2. The CDR3 region has the DNA TGTGCCAGCAGCCTTACCGGGACTAGGTTCACAGATACGCAGTATTTT. Translation gives CASSLTGTRFTDTQYF. The full variable domain, completed using reference TRBV13 and TRBJ2-3, is AAGVIQSPRHLIKEKRETATLKCYPIPRHDTVYWYQQGPGQDPQFLISFYEKMQSDKGSIPDRFSAQQFSDYHSELNMSSLELGDSALYFCASSLTGTRFTDTQYFGPGTRLTVL.